This TCR beta chain was obtained from a study of radiotherapy plus CTLA-4 blockade in lung cancer. Whole-study context: Disease control was present in 30% to 40% of patients, and objective responses in less than 20%. Findings and limits, study-wide: Expansion in blood of tumor-derived TCR clones was seen after radiotherapy plus ipilimumab. Interferon-beta and early blood T cell clone dynamics reportedly predicted response best.

Patients in the study, people with chemo-refractory metastatic non-small-cell lung cancer, received focal radiation plus ipilimumab CTLA-4 blockade. To note about this clone: Its antigen remains unknown.

Sequencing was performed with immunoSEQ multiplex PCR; in TCRdb, only in-frame clones are kept and a portion is missing. The sample lists 90,000 to 100,000 clones; 80% to 90% were seen once. CDR3 length: 14 residues. Per germline, CDR1 MNHEY and CDR2 SVGAGI. The V gene end was trimmed by 6 bases and the J gene end by 4 bases; junction bases not matched to a gene: 4. Specimen: peripheral blood, collected from a patient treated with radiotherapy plus ipilimumab. This clonotype was sampled from a human donor with non-small cell lung cancer that progressed on radiotherapy plus ipilimumab. The chain uses TRBV6-5 and TRBJ2-2; TRBD1 agrees at 8 bases. The CDR3, as DNA: TGTGCCAGCAGATCAGGACAGGGCACCGGGGAGCTGTTTTTT. Its translation: CASRSGQGTGELFF.